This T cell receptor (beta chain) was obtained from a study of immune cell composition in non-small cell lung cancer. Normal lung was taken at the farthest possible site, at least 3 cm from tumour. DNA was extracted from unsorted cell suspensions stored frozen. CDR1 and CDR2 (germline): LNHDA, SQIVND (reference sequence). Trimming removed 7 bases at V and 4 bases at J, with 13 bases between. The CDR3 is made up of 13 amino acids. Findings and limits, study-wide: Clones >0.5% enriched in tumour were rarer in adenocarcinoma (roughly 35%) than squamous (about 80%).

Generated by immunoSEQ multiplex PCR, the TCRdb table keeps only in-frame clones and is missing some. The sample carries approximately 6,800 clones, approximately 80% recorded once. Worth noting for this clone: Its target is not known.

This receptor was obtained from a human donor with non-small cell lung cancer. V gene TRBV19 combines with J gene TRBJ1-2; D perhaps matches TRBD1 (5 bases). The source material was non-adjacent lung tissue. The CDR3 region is CASTKGRLYGYTF. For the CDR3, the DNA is TGTGCCAGTACGAAGGGGCGGCTCTATGGCTACACCTTC.